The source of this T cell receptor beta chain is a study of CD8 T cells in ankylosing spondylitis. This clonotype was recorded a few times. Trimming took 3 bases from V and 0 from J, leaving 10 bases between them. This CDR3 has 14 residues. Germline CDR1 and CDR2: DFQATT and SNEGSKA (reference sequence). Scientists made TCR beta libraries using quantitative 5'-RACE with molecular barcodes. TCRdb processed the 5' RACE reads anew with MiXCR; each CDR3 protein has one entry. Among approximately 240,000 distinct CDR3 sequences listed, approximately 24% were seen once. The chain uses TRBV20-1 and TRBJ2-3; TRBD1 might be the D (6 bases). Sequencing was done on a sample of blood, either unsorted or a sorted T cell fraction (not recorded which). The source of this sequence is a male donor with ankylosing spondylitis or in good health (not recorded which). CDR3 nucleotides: TGCAGTGCTAGCCGGACAGTCAGCACAGATACGCAGTATTTT. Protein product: CSASRTVSTDTQYF.